This T cell receptor beta chain was observed in a study of vaccination and CD4 T cells after COVID-19 (dated by TCRdb to between 2020 and 2023). Concerning the study at large: Every convalescent patient had a positive nasal swab PCR test for SARS-CoV-2, with mild disease in about nine patients and severe disease in one. The convalescent cohort included six males and four females, with two Hispanic individuals, seven Caucasians, two Asians and one multiracial person. Each participant got two doses of either the Pfizer-BioNTech BNT162b2 vaccine (n=8) or the Moderna mRNA-1273 vaccine (n=2). Post-COVID blood samples from convalescent patients were collected a median of around 100 days after diagnosis, with a range of roughly 30 to 170 days. The time from the second vaccine dose to post-vaccine blood sampling had a median of roughly 72 days and ranged from about 13 to 250 days. A few convalescent patients gave samples both early after vaccination (day 14) and late after vaccination (days 161 to 241). For stimulating the cultures, overlapping spike peptide pools were used, derived from SARS-CoV-2 as well as from the common cold coronaviruses HCoV-NL63, HCoV-OC43 and HCoV-229E. As controls, cultures received a CEFX viral epitope pool (the positive control), an HIV-1 Nef peptide pool (the negative control), or no peptide at all. In 10 COVID-19 convalescent patients and a few infection-naive healthy vaccine recipients, researchers compared the spike-specific CD4+ TCR repertoire from before mRNA vaccination with the repertoire from after. Summary of the overall study and its limitations: In convalescent patients, a median around 83% of post-vaccine SARS-CoV-2-reactive clones were detected only after vaccination, and vaccine-specific priming was suggested by this finding. The number of convalescent patients in the study was relatively small, and the study did not examine early timepoints following natural infection. Of the vaccine-specific clones in convalescent patients, 304 of 307, or nearly all, reacted only to SARS-CoV-2 spike and did not cross-react with common cold coronaviruses. The median number of SARS-CoV-2-reactive clonotypes rose from fewer than 25 after infection to roughly 38 after vaccination, but the change was not significant.

The library was produced with PCR. At the Johns Hopkins FTIC core, DNA from the cultured CD4+ T cells underwent TCR sequencing with the Oncomine TCR Beta short-read assay. The QIAamp micro DNA kit was used to extract genomic DNA from the cultured CD4+ T cells. Oncomine TCR Beta libraries from cultured CD4+ T cells were pooled using unique dual indexes and sequenced on an Illumina iSeq 100. The paper's data handling went like this. Non-productive sequences were removed, and CDR3s that did not start with C, did not end with F or W, or were shorter than 7 amino acids were discarded. Antigen-specific clonotypes were identified with the MANAFEST web application by comparing peptide-stimulated wells with reference and other culture wells. Positive clones required FDR below 0.05, an odds ratio above 5, and productive frequency above 0.1% in at least two of three replicate wells. Clonotypes that were significantly expanded in both SARS-CoV-2 spike wells and at least one common cold coronavirus spike condition were defined as cross-reactive. Levenshtein distances (stringdist) and unrooted phylogenetic trees (ape) in R version 3.6.1 were used to assess CDR3 homology. TCRdb reprocessed the public reads (quality trimming at Q25 with fastp, clone calling with MiXCR) and kept in-frame beta chains. Merged by CDR3 protein, the rows form single entries marked with the most common genes and DNA. TCRdb, not the authors, supplied the V and J calls. This sample holds about 20,000 distinct CDR3 sequences; 44% were observed only once. The ten biggest clones cover roughly 16% of the sample.

In the germline V gene (reference sequence), CDR1 corresponds to DFQATT and CDR2 to SNEGSKA. Reading from cysteine to phenylalanine, the CDR3 counts 12 amino acids. Only the CDR3 region is kept as DNA, spanning 36 bases read in frame from base 1. V is shortened by 5 bases, J by 4 bases, and the region joining them spans 12 bases. This sample's time point label indicates: late sampling 161 to 241 days after vaccination in a few convalescent patients. In the paper's terms, the treatment or condition label means: approximately 9-day PBMC culture with coronavirus spike peptide pools or control peptides (ViraFEST assay). The study used the ViraFEST assay, which expanded antigen-specific T cells with peptide pools and then identified expanded clonotypes by TCR sequencing. The convalescent patients' positive SARS-CoV-2 PCR tests were from March to December 2020, which was before the Alpha, Beta and Delta variants emerged in the United States. Each well held 2.2 million or so PBMCs cultured with roughly 10 ug/ml peptide pools in IMDM containing around 5% human AB serum and approximately 10 IU/ml IL-2. On days 3 and 7, half of the culture medium was replaced with fresh IL-2-containing medium. CD4+ T cells were isolated after approximately 10 days of culture through negative selection using the EasySep CD4+ T cell isolation kit. PBMCs were separated from whole blood using Ficoll-Paque Plus gradient centrifugation and then either used fresh or cryopreserved at -140C. In general, triplicate wells were set up for every culture condition.

Of note for this clonotype: The target of this receptor is not known. Base qualities are not provided; no much larger clone lies one nucleotide away.

The clonotype originates from a human donor who had recovered from COVID-19. Sequencing used CD4+ T cells from blood, cultured in vitro, obtained about 7 months after SARS-CoV-2 vaccination. Recombination linked TRBV20-1 to TRBJ2-7; matching of 6 bases hints at TRBD2 as the D gene. The CDR3 region reads CSARTSYYEQYF. The DNA is TGCAGTGCTCGAACTAGCTATTACGAGCAGTACTTC.